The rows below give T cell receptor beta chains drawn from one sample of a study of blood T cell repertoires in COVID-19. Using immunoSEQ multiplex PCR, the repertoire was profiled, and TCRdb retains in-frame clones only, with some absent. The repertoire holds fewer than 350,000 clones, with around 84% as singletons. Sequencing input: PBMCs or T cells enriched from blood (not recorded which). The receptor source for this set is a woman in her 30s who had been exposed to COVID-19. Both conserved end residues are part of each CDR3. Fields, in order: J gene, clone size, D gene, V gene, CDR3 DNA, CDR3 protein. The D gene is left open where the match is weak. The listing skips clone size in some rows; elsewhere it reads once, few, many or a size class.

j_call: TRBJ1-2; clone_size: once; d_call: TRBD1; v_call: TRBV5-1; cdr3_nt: TGCGCCAGCAGCATCGGGACAGGGACTAACTATGGCTACACCTTC; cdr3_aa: CASSIGTGTNYGYTF
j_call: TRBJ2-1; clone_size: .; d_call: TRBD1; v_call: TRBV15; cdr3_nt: TGTGCCACCAGCGAGGACAGGGGGCAGGTTGAGCAGTTCTTC; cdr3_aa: CATSEDRGQVEQFF
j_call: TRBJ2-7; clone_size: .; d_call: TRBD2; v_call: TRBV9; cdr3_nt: TGTGCCAGCAGCGTAGGAAGTAGCGGGTCGTACGAGCAGTACTTC; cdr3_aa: CASSVGSSGSYEQYF
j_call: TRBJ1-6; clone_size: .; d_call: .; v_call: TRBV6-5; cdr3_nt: TGTGCCAGCAGTCAGGGCCGACAGAATTCACCCCTCCACTTT; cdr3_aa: CASSQGRQNSPLHF
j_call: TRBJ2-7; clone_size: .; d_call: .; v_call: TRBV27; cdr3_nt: TGTGCCAGCAGTTTAGGACAGTTCTACGAGCAGTACTTC; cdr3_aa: CASSLGQFYEQYF
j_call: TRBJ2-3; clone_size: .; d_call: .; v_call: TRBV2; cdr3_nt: TGTGCCAGCAGTGACGGGATCGGATTCGTTTCTAGCACAGATACGCAGTATTTT; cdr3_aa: CASSDGIGFVSSTDTQYF
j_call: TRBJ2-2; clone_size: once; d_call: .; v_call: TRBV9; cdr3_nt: TGTGCCAGCAGCGTGGGGGCAGGGGAAAACACCGGGGAGCTGTTTTTT; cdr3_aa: CASSVGAGENTGELFF
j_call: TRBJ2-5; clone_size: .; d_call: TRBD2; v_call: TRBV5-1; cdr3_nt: TGCGCCAGCAGCTTGGCCCCGACTAGCATGGAGACCCAGTACTTC; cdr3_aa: CASSLAPTSMETQYF
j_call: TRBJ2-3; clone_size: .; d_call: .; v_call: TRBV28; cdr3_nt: TGTGCCAGCTCCCGGCCGGTCGGGGTTAGCACAGATACGCAGTATTTT; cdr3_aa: CASSRPVGVSTDTQYF
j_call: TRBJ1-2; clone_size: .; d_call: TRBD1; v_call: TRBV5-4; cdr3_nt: TGTGCCAGCAGCTTGGACCGGACAGGGAGGGACACCTTC; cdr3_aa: CASSLDRTGRDTF
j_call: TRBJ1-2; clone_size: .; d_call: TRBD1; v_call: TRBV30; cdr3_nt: TGTGCCTGGAAGAGGGCAGGGGGCCTAAACTATGGCTACACCTTC; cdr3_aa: CAWKRAGGLNYGYTF
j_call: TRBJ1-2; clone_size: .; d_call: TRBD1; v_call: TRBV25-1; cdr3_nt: TGTGCCAGCAGTTTCAGGGGGCCGGAGTCTAACTATGGCTACACCTTC; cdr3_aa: CASSFRGPESNYGYTF
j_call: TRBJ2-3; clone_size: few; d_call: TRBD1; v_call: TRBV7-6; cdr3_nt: TGTGCCAGCAGCTTACGGACAGGATCAAGCACAGATACGCAGTATTTT; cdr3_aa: CASSLRTGSSTDTQYF
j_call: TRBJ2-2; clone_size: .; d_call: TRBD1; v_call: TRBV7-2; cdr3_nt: TGTGCCAGCAGCTCAGGGACAGTCCTTAACACCGGGGAGCTGTTTTTT; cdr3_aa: CASSSGTVLNTGELFF
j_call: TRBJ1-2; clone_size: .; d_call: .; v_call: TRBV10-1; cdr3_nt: TGCGCCAGCAGTGAAACCGAGGACTATGGCTACACCTTC; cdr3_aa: CASSETEDYGYTF
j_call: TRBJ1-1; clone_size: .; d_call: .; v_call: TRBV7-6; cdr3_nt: TGTGCCAGCAGCTTAGGGGCAGGGGTGGACACTGAAGCTTTCTTT; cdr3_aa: CASSLGAGVDTEAFF
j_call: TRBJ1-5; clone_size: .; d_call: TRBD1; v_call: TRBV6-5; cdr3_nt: TGTGCCAGCAGGGACAGGGAGGGAAGCAATCAGCCCCAGCATTTT; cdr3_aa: CASRDREGSNQPQHF
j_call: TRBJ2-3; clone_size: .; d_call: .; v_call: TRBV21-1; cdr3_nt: TGTGCCAGCAGCAACGGGGGAGCGGGGGGTAACACAGATACGCAGTATTTT; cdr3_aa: CASSNGGAGGNTDTQYF
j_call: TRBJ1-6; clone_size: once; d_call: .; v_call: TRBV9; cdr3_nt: TGTGCCAGCAGCGTACGAGGGCAGAATTCACCCCTCCACTTT; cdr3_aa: CASSVRGQNSPLHF
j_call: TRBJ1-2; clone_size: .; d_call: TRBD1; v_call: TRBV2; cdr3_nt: TGTGCCAGCAGTGATATAATGGGGACAGGGCCATATGGCTACACCTTC; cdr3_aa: CASSDIMGTGPYGYTF
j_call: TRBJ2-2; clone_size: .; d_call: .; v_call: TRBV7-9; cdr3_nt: TGTGCCAGCACCCCCTTCCGGACCGGGGAGCTGTTTTTT; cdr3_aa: CASTPFRTGELFF
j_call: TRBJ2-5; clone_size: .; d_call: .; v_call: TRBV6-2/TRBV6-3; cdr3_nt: TGTGCCAGCAGTCCCATGTTCGGCGGGGTCTCGACGGAGACCCAGTACTTC; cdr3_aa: CASSPMFGGVSTETQYF
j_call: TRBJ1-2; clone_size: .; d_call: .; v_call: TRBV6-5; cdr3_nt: TGTGCCAGCAGTTACTCGCCTCAGGGTGTCGATGGCTACACCTTC; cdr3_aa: CASSYSPQGVDGYTF
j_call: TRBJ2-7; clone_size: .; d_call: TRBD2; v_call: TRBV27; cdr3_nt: TGTGCCAGCAGACTAGCGGGGGGGCATAGCTCCTACGAGCAGTACTTC; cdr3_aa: CASRLAGGHSSYEQYF
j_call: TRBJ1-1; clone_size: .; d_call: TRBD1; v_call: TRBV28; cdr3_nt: TGTGCCAGCAGTTTTCAGGGGGCAAGGGCTGAAGCTTTCTTT; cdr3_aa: CASSFQGARAEAFF
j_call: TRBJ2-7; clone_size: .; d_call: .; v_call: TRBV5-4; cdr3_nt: TGTGCCAGCAGCTTGGCCCGGGACTACGAGCAGTACTTC; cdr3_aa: CASSLARDYEQYF
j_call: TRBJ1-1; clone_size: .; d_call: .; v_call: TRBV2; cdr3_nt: TGTGCCAGCGGATCCGATAACGCGAGAGGCACTGAAGCTTTCTTT; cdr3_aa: CASGSDNARGTEAFF
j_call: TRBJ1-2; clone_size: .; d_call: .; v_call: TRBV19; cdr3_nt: TGTGCCAGTAGCGCAACTCAGGAAAATGGCTACACCTTC; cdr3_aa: CASSATQENGYTF
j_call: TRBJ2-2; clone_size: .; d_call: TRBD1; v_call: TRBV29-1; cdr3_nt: TGCAGCGTATTAAACCGGGACAGACAAACCGGGGAGCTGTTTTTT; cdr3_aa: CSVLNRDRQTGELFF
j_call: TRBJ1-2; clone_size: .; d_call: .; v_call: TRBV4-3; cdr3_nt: TGCGCCAGCAGCCACGGAACAGGGCGAAAAAGCTATGGCTACACCTTC; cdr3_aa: CASSHGTGRKSYGYTF
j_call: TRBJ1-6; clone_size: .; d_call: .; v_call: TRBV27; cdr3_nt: TGTGCCAGCAGTTTATTACAAGATTATAATTCACCCCTCCACTTT; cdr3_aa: CASSLLQDYNSPLHF
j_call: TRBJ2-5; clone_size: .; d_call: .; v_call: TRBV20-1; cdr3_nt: TGCAGTGCCGCCCGGGAGACCCAGTACTTC; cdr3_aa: CSAARETQYF
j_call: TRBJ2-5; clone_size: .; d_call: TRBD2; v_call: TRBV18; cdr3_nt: TGTGCCAGCTCACCCGAGCGGGGTTCGATCCAAGAGACCCAGTACTTC; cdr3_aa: CASSPERGSIQETQYF
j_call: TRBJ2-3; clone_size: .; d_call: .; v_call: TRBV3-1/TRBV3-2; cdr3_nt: TGTGCCAGCAGCCAAGGTATTAGCATCACAGATACGCAGTATTTT; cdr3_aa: CASSQGISITDTQYF
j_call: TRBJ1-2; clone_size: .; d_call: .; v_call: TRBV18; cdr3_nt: TGTGCCAGCTCACCGCCTTCTCGTGAGGGCTACACCTTC; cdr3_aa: CASSPPSREGYTF
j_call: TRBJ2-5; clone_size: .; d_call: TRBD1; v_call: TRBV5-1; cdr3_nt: TGCGCCAGCAGCCCGGGGACAGGGGCCAAAGAGACCCAGTACTTC; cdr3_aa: CASSPGTGAKETQYF
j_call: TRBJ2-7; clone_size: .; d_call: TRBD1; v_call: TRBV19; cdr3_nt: TGTGCCAGTAGTATATCCGGGACAGGGTCCTACGAGCAGTACTTC; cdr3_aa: CASSISGTGSYEQYF
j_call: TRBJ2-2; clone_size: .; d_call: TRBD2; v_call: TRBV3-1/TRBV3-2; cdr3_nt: TGTGCCAGCAGCCAAGAGAGTAGCGGGGTCAACACCGGGGAGCTGTTTTTT; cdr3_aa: CASSQESSGVNTGELFF
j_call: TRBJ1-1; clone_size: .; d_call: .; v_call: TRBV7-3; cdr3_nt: TGTGCCAGCAGCTACAAAGACAGGAGCACTGAAGCTTTCTTT; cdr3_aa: CASSYKDRSTEAFF
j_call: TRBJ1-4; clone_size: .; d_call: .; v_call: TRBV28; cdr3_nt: TGTGCCAGCAGTTTCTTGCAGGGCAATGAAAAACTGTTTTTT; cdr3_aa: CASSFLQGNEKLFF